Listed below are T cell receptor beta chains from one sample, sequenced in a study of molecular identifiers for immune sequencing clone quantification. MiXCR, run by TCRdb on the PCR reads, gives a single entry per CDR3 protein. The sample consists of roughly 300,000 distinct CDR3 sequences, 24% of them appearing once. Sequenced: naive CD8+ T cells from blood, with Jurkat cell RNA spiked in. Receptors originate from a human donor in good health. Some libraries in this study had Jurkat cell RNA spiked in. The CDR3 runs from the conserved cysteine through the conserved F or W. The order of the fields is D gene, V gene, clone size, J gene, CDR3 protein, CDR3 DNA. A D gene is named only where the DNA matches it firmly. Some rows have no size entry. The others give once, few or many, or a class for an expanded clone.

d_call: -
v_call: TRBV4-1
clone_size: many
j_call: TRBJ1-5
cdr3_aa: CASSHVGDSNQPQHF
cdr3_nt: TGCGCCAGCAGCCATGTAGGAGATAGCAATCAGCCCCAGCATTTT

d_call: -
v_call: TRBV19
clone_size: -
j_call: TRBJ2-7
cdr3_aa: CASSFNLAGSEQYF
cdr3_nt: TGTGCCAGTAGTTTCAATCTAGCCGGGAGCGAGCAGTACTTC

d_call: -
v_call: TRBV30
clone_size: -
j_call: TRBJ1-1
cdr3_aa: CAWSIGQNTEAFF
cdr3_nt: TGTGCCTGGAGTATTGGACAGAACACTGAAGCTTTCTTT

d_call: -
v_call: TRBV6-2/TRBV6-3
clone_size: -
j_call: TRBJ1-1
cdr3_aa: CASSYVSGTEAFF
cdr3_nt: TGTGCCAGCAGTTACGTGTCGGGCACTGAAGCTTTCTTT

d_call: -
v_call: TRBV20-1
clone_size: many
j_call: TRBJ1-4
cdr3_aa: CSARGSENEKLFF
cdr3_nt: TGCAGTGCTAGAGGGTCAGAAAATGAAAAACTGTTTTTT

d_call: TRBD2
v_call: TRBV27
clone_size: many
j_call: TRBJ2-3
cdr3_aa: CASSFFETSGGLSTDTQYF
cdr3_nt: TGTGCCAGCAGTTTCTTTGAGACTAGCGGGGGCCTTAGCACAGATACGCAGTATTTT

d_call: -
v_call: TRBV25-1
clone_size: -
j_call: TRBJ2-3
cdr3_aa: CAGRGAGAIDTQYF
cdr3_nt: TGTGCCGGCAGGGGGGCGGGGGCTATAGATACGCAGTATTTT

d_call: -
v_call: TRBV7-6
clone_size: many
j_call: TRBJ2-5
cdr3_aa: CASSLEAIQETQYF
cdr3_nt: TGTGCCAGCAGCTTAGAAGCGATACAAGAGACCCAGTACTTC

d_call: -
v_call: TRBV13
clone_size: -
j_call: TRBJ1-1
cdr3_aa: CASSLGTLEAFF
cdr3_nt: TGTGCCAGCAGCTTAGGTACCCTTGAAGCTTTCTTT

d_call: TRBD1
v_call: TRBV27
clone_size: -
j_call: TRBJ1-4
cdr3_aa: CASRSRTGYEKLFF
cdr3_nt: TGTGCCAGCAGAAGCCGGACAGGTTATGAAAAACTGTTTTTT

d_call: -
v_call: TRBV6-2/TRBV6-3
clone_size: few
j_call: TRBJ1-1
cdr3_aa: CASSPMGILNTEAFF
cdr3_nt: TGTGCCAGCAGCCCCATGGGAATTTTGAACACTGAAGCTTTCTTT

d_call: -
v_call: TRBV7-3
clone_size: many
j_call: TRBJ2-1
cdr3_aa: CASSLRGASSYNEQFF
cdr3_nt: TGTGCCAGCAGCTTACGTGGCGCAAGCTCCTACAATGAGCAGTTCTTC

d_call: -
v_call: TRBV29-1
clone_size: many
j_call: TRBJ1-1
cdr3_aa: CSVPLPGGSTEAFF
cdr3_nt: TGCAGCGTGCCCCTCCCGGGGGGTAGCACTGAAGCTTTCTTT

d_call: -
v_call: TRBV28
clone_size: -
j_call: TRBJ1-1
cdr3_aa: CASSSLGGTEALF
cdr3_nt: TGTGCCAGCAGTTCGCTAGGAGGGACTGAAGCTCTCTTT

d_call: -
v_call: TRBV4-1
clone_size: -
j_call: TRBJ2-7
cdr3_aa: CASSQARDSFYEQYF
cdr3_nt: TGCGCCAGCAGCCAAGCGAGGGACTCCTTTTACGAGCAGTACTTC

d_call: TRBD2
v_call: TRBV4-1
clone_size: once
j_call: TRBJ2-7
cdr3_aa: CASSQDQGLAHEQYF
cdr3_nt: TGCGCCAGCAGCCAAGATCAGGGACTAGCCCACGAGCAGTACTTC

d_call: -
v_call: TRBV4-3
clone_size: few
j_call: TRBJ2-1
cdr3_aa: CASSQDRGMYNEQFF
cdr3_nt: TGCGCCAGCAGCCAAGACAGGGGCATGTACAATGAGCAGTTCTTC

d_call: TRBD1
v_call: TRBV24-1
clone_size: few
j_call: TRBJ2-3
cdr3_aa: CATSDPSGQSPDTQYF
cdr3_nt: TGTGCCACCAGTGATCCATCGGGACAGAGTCCAGATACGCAGTATTTT

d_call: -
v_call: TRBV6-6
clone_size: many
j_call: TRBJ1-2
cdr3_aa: CASIGEGYYGYTF
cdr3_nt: TGTGCCAGCATTGGGGAAGGGTACTATGGCTACACCTTC

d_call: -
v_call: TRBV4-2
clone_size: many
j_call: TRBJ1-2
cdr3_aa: CASSQDLNGADYGYTF
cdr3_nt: TGTGCCAGCAGCCAAGATCTTAATGGGGCGGACTATGGCTACACCTTC

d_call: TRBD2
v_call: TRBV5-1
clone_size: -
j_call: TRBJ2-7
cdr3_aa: CARSLGTSYEQYF
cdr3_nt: TGCGCCAGGAGCTTGGGGACTAGCTACGAGCAGTACTTC

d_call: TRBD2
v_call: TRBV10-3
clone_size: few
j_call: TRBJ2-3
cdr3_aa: CAIGGLGADTQYF
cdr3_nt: TGTGCCATCGGGGGACTAGGAGCAGATACGCAGTATTTT

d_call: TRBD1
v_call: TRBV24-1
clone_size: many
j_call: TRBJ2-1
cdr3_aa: CATSDLDRNNEQFF
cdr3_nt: TGTGCCACCAGTGACTTGGACAGGAACAATGAGCAGTTCTTC

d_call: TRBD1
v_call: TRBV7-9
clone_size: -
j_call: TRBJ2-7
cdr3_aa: CASSLDTGAYELYF
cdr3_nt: TGTGCCAGCAGCTTAGATACAGGGGCCTACGAGCTGTACTTC

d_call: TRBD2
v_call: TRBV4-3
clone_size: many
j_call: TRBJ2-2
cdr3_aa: CASSQQLAGGYTGELFF
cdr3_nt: TGCGCCAGCAGCCAACAACTAGCGGGGGGATACACCGGGGAGCTGTTTTTT

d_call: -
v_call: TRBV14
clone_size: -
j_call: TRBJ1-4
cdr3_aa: CASSQETVAEKLFF
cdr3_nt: TGTGCCAGCAGCCAAGAAACAGTAGCTGAAAAACTGTTTTTT

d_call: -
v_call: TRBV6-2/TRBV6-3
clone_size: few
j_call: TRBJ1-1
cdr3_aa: CASSWGTMNTEAFF
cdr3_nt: TGTGCCAGCAGTTGGGGCACAATGAACACTGAAGCTTTCTTT

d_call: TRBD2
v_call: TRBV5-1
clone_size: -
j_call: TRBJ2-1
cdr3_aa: CASSLDTSGNAYNEQFF
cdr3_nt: TGCGCCAGCAGCTTGGATACTAGCGGGAATGCCTACAATGAGCAGTTCTTC

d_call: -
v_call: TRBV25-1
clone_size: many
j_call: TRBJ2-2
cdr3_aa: CASTTAEAGELFF
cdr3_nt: TGTGCCAGCACCACGGCGGAGGCCGGGGAGCTGTTTTTT

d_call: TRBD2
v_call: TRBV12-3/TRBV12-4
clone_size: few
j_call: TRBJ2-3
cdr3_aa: CASSSSQRGRATDTQYF
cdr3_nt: TGTGCCAGCAGTTCATCCCAGCGGGGGAGGGCCACAGATACGCAGTATTTT

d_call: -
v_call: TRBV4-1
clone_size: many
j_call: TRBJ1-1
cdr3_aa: CASSQAGDTEAFF
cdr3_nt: TGCGCCAGCAGCCAAGCAGGGGACACTGAAGCTTTCTTT

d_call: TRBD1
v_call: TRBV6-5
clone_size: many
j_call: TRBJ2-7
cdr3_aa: CASSYRDRVHEQYF
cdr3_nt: TGTGCCAGCAGTTACCGGGACAGGGTACACGAGCAGTACTTC

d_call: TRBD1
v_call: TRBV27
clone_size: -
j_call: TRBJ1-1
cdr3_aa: CASSPTGQKGAGTEAFF
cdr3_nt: TGTGCCAGCAGCCCAACGGGACAGAAAGGTGCCGGCACTGAAGCTTTCTTT

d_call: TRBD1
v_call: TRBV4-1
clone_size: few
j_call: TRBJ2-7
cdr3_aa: CASSQETNRGYEQYF
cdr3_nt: TGCGCCAGCAGCCAAGAAACGAACAGGGGGTACGAGCAGTACTTC

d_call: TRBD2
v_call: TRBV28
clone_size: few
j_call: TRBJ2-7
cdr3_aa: CASSFTSWREIYEQYF
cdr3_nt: TGTGCCAGCAGTTTTACTTCCTGGCGGGAGATCTACGAGCAGTACTTC

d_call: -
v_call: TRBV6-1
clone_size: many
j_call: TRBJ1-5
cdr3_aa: CASSLTGLYGNQPQHF
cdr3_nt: TGTGCCAGCAGTTTGACAGGTTTGTACGGCAATCAGCCCCAGCATTTT

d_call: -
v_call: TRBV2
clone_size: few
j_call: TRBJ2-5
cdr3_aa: CASIGDLETQYF
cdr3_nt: TGTGCCAGCATCGGTGATTTAGAGACCCAGTACTTC

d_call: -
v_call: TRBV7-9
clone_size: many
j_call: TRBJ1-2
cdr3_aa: CASSRSGPNPYGYTF
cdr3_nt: TGTGCCAGCTCAAGATCCGGACCGAACCCCTATGGCTACACCTTC

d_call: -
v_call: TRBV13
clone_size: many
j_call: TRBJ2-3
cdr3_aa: CASSDRSDTQYF
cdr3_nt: TGTGCCAGCAGTGACCGCTCGGATACGCAGTATTTT

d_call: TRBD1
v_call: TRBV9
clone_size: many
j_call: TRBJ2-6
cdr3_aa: CASSGTGGSGANVLTF
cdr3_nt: TGTGCCAGCAGCGGGACAGGGGGCTCTGGGGCCAACGTCCTGACTTTC

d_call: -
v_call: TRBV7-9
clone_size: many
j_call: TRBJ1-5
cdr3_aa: CASSFADQPQHF
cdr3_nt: TGTGCCAGCAGCTTTGCCGATCAGCCCCAGCATTTT

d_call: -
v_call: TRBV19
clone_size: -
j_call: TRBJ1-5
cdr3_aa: CASSIGVSNRPQHF
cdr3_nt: TGTGCCAGTAGTATTGGGGTTAGCAATCGGCCCCAGCATTTT

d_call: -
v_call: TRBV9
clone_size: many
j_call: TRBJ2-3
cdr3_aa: CASSVVATGVRDTQYF
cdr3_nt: TGTGCCAGCAGCGTAGTGGCGACCGGAGTCCGGGATACGCAGTATTTT

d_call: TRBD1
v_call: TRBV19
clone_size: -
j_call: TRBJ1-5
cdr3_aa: CALHPSQGQKSNQPQHF
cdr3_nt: TGTGCCCTCCACCCCTCCCAGGGACAGAAGAGCAATCAGCCCCAGCATTTT

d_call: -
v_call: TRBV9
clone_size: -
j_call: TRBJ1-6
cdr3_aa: CASSTHASSYNSPLHF
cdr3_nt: TGTGCCAGCAGTACCCACGCGAGCTCCTATAATTCACCCCTCCACTTT

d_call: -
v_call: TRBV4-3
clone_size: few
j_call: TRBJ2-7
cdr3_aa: CASSQGSGGPYEQYF
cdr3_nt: TGCGCCAGCAGCCAAGGGTCCGGCGGCCCCTACGAGCAGTACTTC

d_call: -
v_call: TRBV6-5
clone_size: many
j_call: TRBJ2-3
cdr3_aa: CASSAGSTDTQYF
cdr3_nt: TGTGCCAGCAGTGCAGGTAGCACAGATACGCAGTATTTT

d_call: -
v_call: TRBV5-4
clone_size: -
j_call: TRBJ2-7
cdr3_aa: CAGSLGSYEQYF
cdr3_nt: TGTGCCGGCAGCTTGGGGTCCTACGAGCAGTACTTC

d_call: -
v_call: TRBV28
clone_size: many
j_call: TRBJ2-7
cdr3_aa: CASTGPAYEQYF
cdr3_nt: TGTGCCAGCACGGGACCAGCCTACGAGCAGTACTTC

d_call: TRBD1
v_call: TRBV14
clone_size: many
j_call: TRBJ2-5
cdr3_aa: CASSQGTGWQETQYF
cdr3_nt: TGTGCCAGCAGCCAAGGGACAGGGTGGCAAGAGACCCAGTACTTC

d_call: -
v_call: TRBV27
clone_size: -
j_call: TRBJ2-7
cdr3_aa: CASSFGVTGCEQYF
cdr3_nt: TGTGCCAGCAGTTTCGGGGTAACCGGGTGCGAGCAGTACTTC

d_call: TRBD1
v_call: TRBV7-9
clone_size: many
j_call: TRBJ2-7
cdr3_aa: CASSPGQQGAYEQYF
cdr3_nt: TGTGCCAGCAGCCCCGGACAACAGGGGGCGTACGAGCAGTACTTC

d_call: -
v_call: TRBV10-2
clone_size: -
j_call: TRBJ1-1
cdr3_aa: CASSAPGRGGGTEAFF
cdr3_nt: TGCGCCAGCAGTGCTCCAGGACGGGGAGGGGGTACTGAAGCTTTCTTT

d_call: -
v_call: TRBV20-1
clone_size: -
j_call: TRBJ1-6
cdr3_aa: CSARVDTYNSPLHF
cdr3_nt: TGCAGTGCTAGAGTCGACACCTATAATTCACCCCTCCACTTT

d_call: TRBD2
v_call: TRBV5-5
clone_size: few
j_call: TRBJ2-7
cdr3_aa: CASSPGLAADSYEQYF
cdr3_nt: TGTGCCAGCAGCCCGGGACTAGCGGCGGACTCCTACGAGCAGTACTTC

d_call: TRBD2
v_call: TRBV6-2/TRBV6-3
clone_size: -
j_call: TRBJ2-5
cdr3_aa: CASSYFITTSGQETQYF
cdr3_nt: TGTGCCAGCAGTTACTTCATCACCACTAGCGGCCAAGAGACCCAGTACTTC

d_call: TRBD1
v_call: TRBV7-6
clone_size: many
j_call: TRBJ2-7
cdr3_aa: CASSFFKGQGPHEQYF
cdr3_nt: TGTGCCAGCAGCTTCTTTAAGGGACAGGGTCCCCACGAGCAGTACTTC